One TCR beta chain is described in this entry. This clonotype was found many times. Its target antigen remains unknown. Per-base quality was not reported, and no clone a single base away is much larger than it. From the cysteine up to the phenylalanine, the CDR3 has a length of 13 residues. Only the CDR3 region is kept as DNA, spanning 39 bases read in frame from base 1. CDR1 and CDR2 are drawn from the germline V gene (reference sequence): LNHNV, YYDKDF. Trimming at the junction amounts to 6 bases on V and 6 bases on J, and the germline ends lie 14 bases apart. The record originates from a study of T-cell reconstitution after alpha-beta-depleted transplantation in children (dated by TCRdb to the mid-2010s). A note on the overall study: Using TCR repertoire profiling, the study quantitatively followed how T-cell immune reconstitution unfolded in children after TCRalphabeta/CD19-depleted allogeneic hematopoietic cell transplantation.

The time point label, as the study defines it: day 60 (about 2 months) after transplantation. Reading the label with the study, this specimen's treatment or condition is: allogeneic hematopoietic cell transplantation with graft depleted of TCRalphabeta T cells and CD19 B cells. The transplant recipients were children given TCRalphabeta/CD19-depleted allogeneic hematopoietic cell grafts. Library prep was done by PCR. Data came from an Illumina HiSeq 2500. To normalize quantification of the TCRbeta repertoire, the TCR libraries were built with molecular barcoding that relied on unique molecular identifiers. Through fastp at Q25 and MiXCR, TCRdb rebuilt clones from the public reads, retaining in-frame beta chains. Rows merge per CDR3 protein into single entries with the most common DNA and genes. The sample profile shows approximately 30,000 distinct CDR3 sequences; over 6.5% of them were found once. The top ten constitute under 30% of the sample.

Paper-wide results and their limitations: Hyperexpanded clone frequencies declined over subsequent months; after one year, T-cell counts and TCRbeta diversity were mostly attributed to newly produced T cells. The apparently early recovery of alphabetaT-cell counts about two months after transplant reportedly depended on only several hundred rapidly expanded clones that came from non-depleted graft cells. In some patients, high TCRbeta diversity at day 60 was attributed to recipient T cells and intrathymic progenitors that had survived conditioning.

The receptor's source is a child under three years old who had a stem cell transplant for acute myeloid leukemia, so the T cells may come from the graft donor. Recombination linked TRBV15 to TRBJ1-2; TRBD1 is possibly the D segment (5 matching bases). The sample here was peripheral blood, taken 60 days after TCRalphabeta/CD19-depleted stem cell transplant. This receptor carries the CDR3 CATRFQGVNGYTF. The base sequence is TGTGCCACCAGATTTCAGGGTGTAAATGGCTACACCTTC.